This T cell receptor beta chain comes out of a study of graft-versus-host responses after intestinal transplantation. Study details: Recipients across the board were started on anti-thymocyte globulin induction, then kept on tacrolimus and steroids for around three years. Notes on the study in general: Allografts of one patient group, those with graft-donor T cell macrochimerism, had high graft-versus-host to host-versus-graft clonal ratios. Early post-transplant HvG declines showed an association with peak circulating GvH clone levels. GvH clones occurred in recipient marrow; some first appeared in ileum or blood.

Comment on this clone: The antigen remains undetermined.

The CDR3 covers 12 residues. V was pared by 4 bases and J by 2 bases, with 4 bases between. Germline loops: CDR1 KGHSH, CDR2 LQKENI. Here immunoSEQ multiplex PCR was the method, and the copy in TCRdb shows in-frame clones only, minus some. The table has tens of thousands of clones, approximately 92% seen once. The sequencing used PBMCs, collected about 800 days after a first intestinal transplant, on the day of a second. This receptor was obtained from a human patient who received an intestinal transplant, so some T cells may come from the graft donor. V usage is TRBV18 and J usage is TRBJ2-3; no clear D gene. CDR3 nucleotides: TGTGCCAGCTCACTAGCCACAGATACGCAGTATTTT. Amino acid sequence: CASSLATDTQYF. Based on the CDR3 plus reference TRBV18 and TRBJ2-3, the full variable domain is NAGVMQNPRHLVRRRGQEARLRCSPMKGHSHVYWYRQLPEEGLKFMVYLQKENIIDESGMPKERFSAEFPKEGPSILRIQQVVRGDSAAYFCASSLATDTQYFGPGTRLTVL.